The 20 T cell receptor beta chains below were found in one sample sequenced in a study of cytomegalovirus exposure and HLA in healthy donors (dated by TCRdb to 2016 to 2017). The library was obtained by the immunoSEQ multiplex PCR assay. For the multiplex PCR, a mixture combining 60 forward primers for TCR Vbeta segments and 13 reverse primers for TCR Jbeta segments was used. This immuneACCESS table, as held by TCRdb, lists in-frame sequences with V and J called but not all clones. Of the missing ones, under half trace to an unresolved V gene in checked studies; the others have no known cause. The sample table shows around 170,000 clones, and about 80% are seen once. The ten largest clones take up less than 2% of the sample. Sequencing was done on a sample of PBMCs. The receptors shown here come from a woman between 25 and 40 years old in good health and CMV-seronegative.

The V gene is TRBV28, the J gene TRBJ1-2; a weak D match, TRBD1 (6 bases). The CDR3 runs to 14 residues. Germline-derived CDR1 and CDR2 are MDHEN and SYDVKM. V shed 7 bases and J shed 8 bases, with 20 bases lying between them. DNA for the CDR3: TGTGCCAGCACCACCCCAGGGGAGTATCGAGGCTACACCTTC. Its protein product is CASTTPGEYRGYTF.

V usage is TRBV2 and J usage is TRBJ1-1; D possibly corresponds to TRBD1 (6 bases). V lost 7 bases and J lost 2, with 11 bases in between. Germline V lookup: CDR1 SNHLY, CDR2 FYNNEI. This CDR3 has 13 amino acids. CDR3 amino acids: CASIGQINTEAFF. CDR3 sequence (DNA): TGTGCCAGCATTGGACAGATCAACACTGAAGCTTTCTTT.

The rearrangement joins TRBV7-2 to TRBJ2-7; 10 nucleotides align to TRBD1. J was trimmed by 5 bases and V by 4 bases; bases with no gene match: 11. There are 16 residues in the CDR3. The germline V gene encodes CDR1 SGHTA and CDR2 FQGNSA. CDR3 DNA: TGTGCCAGCAGCTCACAACCGACAGGGGGCATCGACGAGCAGTACTTC. Amino acids: CASSSQPTGGIDEQYF. Combining the CDR3 with reference TRBV7-2 and TRBJ2-7 gives the whole variable domain GAGVSQSPSNKVTEKGKDVELRCDPISGHTALYWYRQSLGQGLEFLIYFQGNSAPDKSGLPSDRFSAERTGGSVSTLTIQRTQQEDSAVYLCASSSQPTGGIDEQYFGPGTRLTVT.

The CDR3 spells CASSYLLSNEQFF. The CDR3 DNA sequence: TGTGCCAGCAGTTACCTTCTTTCCAATGAGCAGTTCTTC. The V call is TRBV6-5, the J call TRBJ2-1; unclear D gene. Looked up from germline, CDR1 is MNHEY and CDR2 is SVGAGI. CDR3 length: 13 residues. The V gene lost 2 bases and the J gene lost 6 bases, with 8 bases spanning the gap.

Details on this clone: The final CDR3 position lacks the conserved phenylalanine or tryptophan, pointing to a likely read error. The chain carries TRBV2 and TRBJ1-2; 7 bases are shared with TRBD1. V lost 9 bases and J lost 2; bases outside the gene matches: 6. CDR3 length equals 13 residues. Germline CDR1 and CDR2: SNHLY and FYNNEI. CDR3 region: CASNDRENYGYTL. CDR3 in DNA: TGTGCCAGTAACGACAGGGAGAACTATGGCTACACCCTC.

V gene TRBV19 combines with J gene TRBJ2-1; tentative D call: TRBD1 (6 bases). The CDR3 extends over 15 amino acids. Germline values: CDR1 LNHDA, CDR2 SQIVND (reference sequence). Trimming cost V 3 bases and J 2 bases, with 11 bases left between them. The CDR3 DNA follows: TGTGCCAGTAGTATGTTTGGGGGCCCCTACAATGAGCAGTTCTTC. Its protein product is CASSMFGGPYNEQFF. Combining the CDR3 with reference TRBV19 and TRBJ2-1 gives the whole variable domain DGGITQSPKYLFRKEGQNVTLSCEQNLNHDAMYWYRQDPGQGLRLIYYSQIVNDFQKGDIAEGYSVSREKKESFPLTVTSAQKNPTAFYLCASSMFGGPYNEQFFGPGTRLTVL.

This chain connects TRBV7-2 to TRBJ2-3; 9 positions agree with TRBD2. CDR3 length: 16 amino acids. Germline values: CDR1 SGHTA, CDR2 FQGNSA. Trimming took 3 bases from V and 2 from J; bases not matched to a gene: 6. The chain's CDR3 is CASSFFRLADTDTQYF. The CDR3 DNA reads TGTGCCAGCAGCTTCTTCAGACTAGCGGACACAGATACGCAGTATTTT.

The CDR3 region is CASSTRQGGVDTQYF. The DNA for the CDR3 is TGTGCCAGCAGCACCCGACAGGGGGGGGTAGATACGCAGTATTTT. The rearrangement joins TRBV7-9 to TRBJ2-3, with 9 positions matching TRBD1. J lost 5 bases, V lost 5 bases, and 8 bases had no gene match. This CDR3 contains 15 residues. The germline V gene has CDR1 SEHNR and CDR2 FQNEAQ (reference sequence).

The V call is TRBV5-8, the J call TRBJ2-7, with TRBD1 matching 10 bases. The germline V gene has CDR1 SGHTS and CDR2 YDEGEE. The CDR3 extends over 16 amino acids. V shed 5 bases and J 0 bases; nucleotides not matched to a gene: 8. CDR3 DNA sequence: TGTGCCAGCAGAGAGGGACAGGGGACCAGCTCCTACGAGCAGTACTTC. Translation gives CASREGQGTSSYEQYF.

This clone was recorded only once. The V and J genes are TRBV10-3 and TRBJ1-6, with D uncertain. V lost 2 bases and J 10 bases, leaving 18 bases between the germline ends. CDR1 is ENHRY, CDR2 SYGVKD, per germline. The CDR3 totals 16 residues. The CDR3 DNA follows: TGTGCCATCAGTGAGAGCGATCCGGGGAGAGGATCACCCCTCCACTTT. It is translated as CAISESDPGRGSPLHF.

CDR3 nucleotides: TGTGCCAGCTCACCTGCAGGGGGTGGAAACACCATATATTTT. This encodes CASSPAGGGNTIYF. The chain joins TRBV18 to TRBJ1-3; 7 bases fit TRBD1. Germline trimming cut 3 bases from V and 3 bases from J; bases unmatched to any gene: 2. CDR3 size: 14 residues. Germline V gene lookup returns CDR1 KGHSH and CDR2 LQKENI.

This clone showed up just once. The chain carries TRBV10-3 and TRBJ1-5; D not certain. This CDR3 is built from 16 residues. CDR1 is ENHRY, CDR2 SYGVKD, per germline. V gave up 6 bases and J gave up 0 bases, with 15 bases separating them. CDR3 nucleotide sequence: TGTGCCATCAGCCAAGACCCCGCGGGTAGCAATCAGCCCCAGCATTTT. This codes for CAISQDPAGSNQPQHF.

The chain combines TRBV19 with TRBJ2-3; 16 bases line up with TRBD2. Trimming removed 5 bases from V and 0 bases from J; junction bases left unmatched: 17. There are 22 residues in the CDR3. Germline CDR1 is LNHDA and CDR2 is SQIVND (reference sequence). CDR3 sequence (DNA): TGTGCCAGTAGTTTCCAGCCGGGACTAGCGGGGGGGATACGGTCTAGCACAGATACGCAGTATTTT. Translation gives CASSFQPGLAGGIRSSTDTQYF.

The J gene is TRBJ2-1, the V gene TRBV30; TRBD2 agrees at 16 bases. The CDR3 has 13 amino acids. Trimming cost V 7 bases and J 10 bases; bases outside gene matches: 4. The germline V gene encodes CDR1 GTSNPN and CDR2 SVGIG (reference sequence). The CDR3 region is CASGLAGGQEQFF. The CDR3 DNA is TGTGCCTCGGGACTAGCGGGGGGGCAGGAGCAGTTCTTC.

The chain employs TRBV2 and TRBJ1-2, with 7 nucleotides matching TRBD1. There are 14 residues in the CDR3. The ends lost 6 bases at V and 2 bases at J; junction bases unmatched: 6. CDR1 is SNHLY and CDR2 is FYNNEI in the germline V gene. DNA of the CDR3: TGTGCCAGCAGCCCCATGACAGGGAACTATGGCTACACCTTC. Translation: CASSPMTGNYGYTF.

This clone was counted between two and nine times. The rearrangement links TRBV19 to TRBJ2-7; TRBD2 agrees at 12 bases. CDR1 is LNHDA and CDR2 is SQIVND in the germline V gene (reference sequence). Trimming cost V 4 bases and J 2 bases; bases outside gene matches: 3. The CDR3 covers 15 residues. The CDR3 reads CASSTLAGGTYEQYF. The CDR3 DNA follows: TGTGCCAGTAGTACACTAGCGGGGGGTACCTACGAGCAGTACTTC.

The J gene is TRBJ2-7, the V gene TRBV18, with 8 bases lining up with TRBD1. Germline V gives CDR1 KGHSH, CDR2 LQKENI. The CDR3 is 18 amino acids. V lost 0 bases to trimming and J lost 3 bases; unmatched junction nucleotides: 13. CDR3: CASSPPRSKGQGLYEQYF. CDR3 DNA: TGTGCCAGCTCACCACCGAGATCTAAAGGACAGGGCCTCTACGAGCAGTACTTC.

This clone was observed once. The chain couples TRBV30 to TRBJ1-2; D not certain. V was cut by 3 bases and J by 4 bases, with 6 bases left in between. This CDR3 contains 11 residues. The germline gives CDR1 GTSNPN, CDR2 SVGIG (reference sequence). This chain's CDR3 is CAWSQLYGYTF. Written as DNA, the CDR3 is TGTGCCTGGAGCCAACTCTATGGCTACACCTTC.

The chain has TRBV2 and TRBJ2-3; D remains unclear. V was shortened by 8 bases and J by 1 base, with 4 bases between the two germline ends. Per germline, CDR1 SNHLY and CDR2 FYNNEI. There are 11 residues in the CDR3. CDR3 sequence: CASGGTDTQYF. CDR3 coding DNA: TGTGCCAGCGGAGGCACAGATACGCAGTATTTT.

The chain uses TRBV10-1 and TRBJ1-1, with 7 positions matching TRBD1. Germline trimming cut 0 bases from V and 1 base from J; bases unmatched to any gene: 14. CDR3 size: 19 residues. CDR1 WNHNN and CDR2 SYGVQD come from the germline V gene (reference sequence). The DNA of the CDR3 is TGCGCCAGCAGTGAGTCTCATAGTTGGACAGGTCAGGAGAACACTGAAGCTTTCTTT. The encoded protein is CASSESHSWTGQENTEAFF.